The T cell receptor beta chain described here comes from a study of breast tumors, draining lymph nodes, adjacent tissues. MiXCR, run by TCRdb on the multiplex PCR reads, gives a single entry per CDR3 protein. The sample has about 200,000 distinct CDR3 sequences; less than 45% are singletons. Study observations and caveats: Tumors had less TCR diversity than lymph nodes, more than nontumor tissue.

The lymph nodes were axillary draining lymph nodes from breast cancer patients. This clonotype has a count of ten or more. No antigen is known for it. Source material: axillary lymph node tissue. This sequence was found in a female donor with breast cancer. Some clones in this sample may be carry-over from other donors' samples.

CDR3 sequence (DNA): TGTGCCAGCAGTCGGACTAGCTGGGACAATGAGCAGTTCTTC. This codes for CASSRTSWDNEQFF. The chain couples TRBV6-5 to TRBJ2-1; 8 nucleotides align to TRBD2. Germline-derived CDR1 and CDR2 are MNHEY and SVGAGI. The CDR3 loop spans 14 amino acids. With V trimmed by 5 bases and J by 5 bases, 5 bases remained unmatched.